This note documents a single TCR beta chain sequence. The sample originates from a study of blood T cell repertoires in COVID-19. CDR3 length: 18 amino acids. Germline V gives CDR1 SGHRS, CDR2 YFSETQ. V was pared by 1 base and J by 5 bases, with 9 bases of the junction left unmatched. Data came from immunoSEQ multiplex PCR; TCRdb stores just in-frame clones and leaves some out. The sample holds 60,000 to 65,000 clones, 84% seen once. The TCR comes from a man aged 55-75 years with COVID-19, enrolled during active disease. Sequenced material: peripheral blood. This chain joins TRBV5-1 and TRBJ2-7; 16 bases fit TRBD2. The CDR3, as DNA: TGCGCCAGCAGCTTGAGACAGATGGGACTAGCGGGAGGGAACGAGCAGTACTTC. Amino acids: CASSLRQMGLAGGNEQYF.